This T cell receptor (beta chain) was profiled in a study of shared clonotypes between healthy human individuals. Findings of the study overall: Blood was the only sampled material, and tissue repertoires likely differ. Among non-shared clonotypes, generation probabilities were lower than among those shared by all four donors. Clonotypes that were shared across a few donors made up around 5% of naive CD4 clonotypes.

Remarks on this clone: Its specificity is unknown.

Profiled with immunoSEQ multiplex PCR; TCRdb holds only in-frame clones, not every one. This sample has about 1,800,000 clones, with about 95% found just once. There are 14 residues in the CDR3. The germline CDR1 and CDR2 sequences are LNHDA and SQIVND (reference sequence). Trimming pared 5 bases from V and 6 bases from J, leaving 17 bases between. CD45RO negativity and positive selection for CCR7 defined naive CD8 cells, a population that excluded terminally differentiated effector memory CD45RA+ cells. Among the donors, all were Caucasian adults who lived in Nashville, Tennessee. The sequence came from a man younger than 30 in good health. The J gene is TRBJ2-7, the V gene TRBV19, with D uncertain. The specimen sequenced was naive CD8+ T cells sorted from blood. CDR3 nucleotides: TGTGCCAGTAGTCCCCTCTGGGCGGCCGCCGAGCAGTACTTC. It yields the protein CASSPLWAAAEQYF.